This is a list of T cell receptor beta chains from one sample in a study of vaccination effects on CD4 cells after COVID-19. Their recognized antigens are unknown. Using immunoSEQ multiplex PCR, the repertoire was profiled, and TCRdb retains in-frame clones only, with some absent. The sample consists of 25,000 to 30,000 clones, over 70% of them appearing once. Specimen: CD4+ T cells from PBMCs cultured with HCoV-229E spike peptides, collected after COVID-19 vaccination. The receptor set was obtained from a human donor who received a COVID-19 vaccine. The CDR3 runs from the conserved cysteine through the conserved F or W. A D gene is named only where the DNA matches it firmly. Size tells how often a clone was seen (once, few, many) or the class of an expanded clone, and some rows leave it out.

V	size	J	D	DNA	CDR3
TRBV6-5	-	TRBJ1-2	TRBD1	TGTGCCAGCAGTTCGGACAGGGGAGTACGAAATGGCTACACCTTC	CASSSDRGVRNGYTF
TRBV19	few	TRBJ1-2	-	TGTGCCAGTAAAGAGGGAGGGTATGGCTACACCTTC	CASKEGGYGYTF
TRBV6-2/TRBV6-3	-	TRBJ2-3	-	TGTGCCAGCAGTCCCGCGGGGACCAGCACAGATACGCAGTATTTT	CASSPAGTSTDTQYF
TRBV5-1	-	TRBJ2-1	TRBD2	TGCGCCAGCAGCTTAGCGGGAGGACGTGAGCAGTTCTTC	CASSLAGGREQFF
TRBV7-2	-	TRBJ1-4	-	TGTGCCAGCAGCAAGGGCCCGAACTGGGAAAAACTGTTTTTT	CASSKGPNWEKLFF
TRBV7-9	-	TRBJ1-5	-	TGTGCCAGCAGCCCTATGGAGGGCAGGAGCAATCAGCCCCAGCATTTT	CASSPMEGRSNQPQHF
TRBV6-6	-	TRBJ1-2	TRBD1	TGTGCCAGCAGTTACTCTGGACAGGAAAATGGCTACACCTTC	CASSYSGQENGYTF
TRBV7-9	-	TRBJ1-2	-	TGTGCCAGCAGCTTAGCACAGGCCTATGGCTACACCTTC	CASSLAQAYGYTF
TRBV18	-	TRBJ2-1	-	TGTGCCAGCTCACAAGGGGAGGATGAGCAGTTCTTC	CASSQGEDEQFF
TRBV5-1	-	TRBJ2-7	-	TGCGCCAGCAGCTTGTCCGGCAGTCTCTACGAGCAGTACTTC	CASSLSGSLYEQYF
TRBV3-1/TRBV3-2	-	TRBJ1-6	-	TGTGCCAGCAGCCCCGGTGGCAGGGCGAATTCACCCCTCCACTTT	CASSPGGRANSPLHF
TRBV3-1/TRBV3-2	-	TRBJ1-6	-	TGTGCCAGCAGCCCCCAGGGAAGCGGTTCACCCCTCCACTTT	CASSPQGSGSPLHF
TRBV5-1	-	TRBJ1-2	TRBD1	TGCGCCAGCAGCCCGTTGGGACAGGGCGACTATGGCTACACCTTC	CASSPLGQGDYGYTF
TRBV19	-	TRBJ2-6	-	TGTGCCAGTACCCAGGGTTCTGCGGGGGCCAACGTCCTGACTTTC	CASTQGSAGANVLTF
TRBV3-1/TRBV3-2	few	TRBJ2-1	TRBD1	TGTGCCAGTGGAGTGGGACAGGGGAGGAATGAGCAGTTCTTC	CASGVGQGRNEQFF
TRBV11-2	-	TRBJ2-1	TRBD1	TGTGCCAGCAGCCTTACAGGGACAGGGGCCTCCAATGAGCAGTTCTTC	CASSLTGTGASNEQFF